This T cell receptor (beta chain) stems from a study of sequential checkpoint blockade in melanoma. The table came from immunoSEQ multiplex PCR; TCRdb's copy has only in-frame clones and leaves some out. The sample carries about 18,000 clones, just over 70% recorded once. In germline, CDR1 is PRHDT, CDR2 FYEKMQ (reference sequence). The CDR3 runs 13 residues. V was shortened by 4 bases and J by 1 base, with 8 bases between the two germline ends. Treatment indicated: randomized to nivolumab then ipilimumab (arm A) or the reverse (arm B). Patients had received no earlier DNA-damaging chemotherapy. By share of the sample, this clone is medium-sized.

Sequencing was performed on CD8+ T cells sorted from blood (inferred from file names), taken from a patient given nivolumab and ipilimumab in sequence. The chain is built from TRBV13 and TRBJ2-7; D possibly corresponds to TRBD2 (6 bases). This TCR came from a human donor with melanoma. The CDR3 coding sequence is TGTGCCAGCAGCTCGGGACTTTCCTACGAGCAGTACTTC. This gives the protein CASSSGLSYEQYF.